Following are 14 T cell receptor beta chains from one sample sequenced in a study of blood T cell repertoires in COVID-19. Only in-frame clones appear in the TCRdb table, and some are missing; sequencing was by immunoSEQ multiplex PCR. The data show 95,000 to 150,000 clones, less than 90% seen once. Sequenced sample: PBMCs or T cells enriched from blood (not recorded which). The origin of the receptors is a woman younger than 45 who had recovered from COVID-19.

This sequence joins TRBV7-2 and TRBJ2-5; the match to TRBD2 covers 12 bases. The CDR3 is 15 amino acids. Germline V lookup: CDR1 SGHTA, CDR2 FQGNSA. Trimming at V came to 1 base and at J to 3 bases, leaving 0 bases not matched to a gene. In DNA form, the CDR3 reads TGTGCCAGCAGCTTAGGACTAGCGGGAGAAGAGACCCAGTACTTC. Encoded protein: CASSLGLAGEETQYF.

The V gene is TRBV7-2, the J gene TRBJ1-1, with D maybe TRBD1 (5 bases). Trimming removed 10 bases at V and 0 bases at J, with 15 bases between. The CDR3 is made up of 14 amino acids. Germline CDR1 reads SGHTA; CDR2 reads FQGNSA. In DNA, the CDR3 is TGTGCCATATCGGGCAGGGCAATGAACACTGAAGCTTTCTTT. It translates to CAISGRAMNTEAFF.

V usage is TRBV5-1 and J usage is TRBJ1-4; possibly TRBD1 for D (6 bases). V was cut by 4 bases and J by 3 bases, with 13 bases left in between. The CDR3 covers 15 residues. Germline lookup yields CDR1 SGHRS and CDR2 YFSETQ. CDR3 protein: CASSAIGGANEKLFF. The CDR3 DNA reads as TGCGCCAGCAGCGCTATAGGGGGGGCTAATGAAAAACTGTTTTTT.

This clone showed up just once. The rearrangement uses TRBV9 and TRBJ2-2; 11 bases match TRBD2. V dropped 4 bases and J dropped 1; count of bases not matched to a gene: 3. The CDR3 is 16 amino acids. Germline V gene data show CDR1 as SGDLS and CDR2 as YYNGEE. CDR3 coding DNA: TGTGCCAGCAGCCCGCTAGCGGGAGGGAACACCGGGGAGCTGTTTTTT. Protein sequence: CASSPLAGGNTGELFF. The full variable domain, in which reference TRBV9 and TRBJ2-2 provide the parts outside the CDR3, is DSGVTQTPKHLITATGQRVTLRCSPRSGDLSVYWYQQSLDQGLQFLIQYYNGEERAKGNILERFSAQQFPDLHSELNLSSLELGDSALYFCASSPLAGGNTGELFFGEGSRLTVL.

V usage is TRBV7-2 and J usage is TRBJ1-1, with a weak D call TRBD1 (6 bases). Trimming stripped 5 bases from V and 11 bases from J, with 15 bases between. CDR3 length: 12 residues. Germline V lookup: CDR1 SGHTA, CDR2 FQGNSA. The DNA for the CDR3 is TGTGCCAGCAGCCATGGACAGCCCAAGGCTTTCTTT. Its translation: CASSHGQPKAFF.

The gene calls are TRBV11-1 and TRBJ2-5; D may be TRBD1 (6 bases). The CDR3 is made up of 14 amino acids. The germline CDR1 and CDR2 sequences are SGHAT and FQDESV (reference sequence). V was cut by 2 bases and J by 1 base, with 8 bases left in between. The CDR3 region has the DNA TGTGCCAGCAGCTTAAACAGGGCCCAAGAGACCCAGTACTTC. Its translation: CASSLNRAQETQYF. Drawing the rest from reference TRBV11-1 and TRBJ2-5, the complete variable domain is EAEVAQSPRYKITEKSQAVAFWCDPISGHATLYWYRQILGQGPELLVQFQDESVVDDSQLPKDRFSAERLKGVDSTLKIQPAELGDSAMYLCASSLNRAQETQYFGPGTRLLVL.

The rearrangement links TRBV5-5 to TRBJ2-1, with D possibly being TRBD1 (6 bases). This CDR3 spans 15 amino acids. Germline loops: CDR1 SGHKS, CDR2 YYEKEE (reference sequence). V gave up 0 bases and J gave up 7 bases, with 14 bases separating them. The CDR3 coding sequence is TGTGCCAGCAGCTTGGGTCAGGGGTCGGTGAATGAGCAGTTCTTC. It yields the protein CASSLGQGSVNEQFF.

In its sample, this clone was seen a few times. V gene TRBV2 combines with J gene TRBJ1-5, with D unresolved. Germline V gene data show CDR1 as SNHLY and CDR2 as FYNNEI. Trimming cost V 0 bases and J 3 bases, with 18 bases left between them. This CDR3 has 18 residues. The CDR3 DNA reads TGTGCCAGCAGTGAAGCGTGGGCAGGTAGTCACAACAATCAGCCCCAGCATTTT. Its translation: CASSEAWAGSHNNQPQHF. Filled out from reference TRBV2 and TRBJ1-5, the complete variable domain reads EPEVTQTPSHQVTQMGQEVILRCVPISNHLYFYWYRQILGQKVEFLVSFYNNEISEKSEIFDDQFSVERPDGSNFTLKIRSTKLEDSAMYFCASSEAWAGSHNNQPQHFGDGTRLSIL.

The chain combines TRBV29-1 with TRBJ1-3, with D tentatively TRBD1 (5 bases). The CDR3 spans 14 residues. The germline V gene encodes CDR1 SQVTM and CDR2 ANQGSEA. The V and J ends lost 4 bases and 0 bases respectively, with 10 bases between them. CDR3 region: CSVGGHLSGNTIYF. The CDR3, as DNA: TGCAGCGTTGGGGGCCACCTCTCTGGAAACACCATATATTTT.

The CDR3 loop reads CASKAGGGFTEAFF. The DNA for the CDR3 is TGTGCCAGCAAGGCAGGGGGCGGATTCACTGAAGCTTTCTTT. This sequence joins TRBV28 and TRBJ1-1, with 8 positions matching TRBD1. The CDR3 runs 14 residues. Germline loops: CDR1 MDHEN, CDR2 SYDVKM. With V trimmed by 7 bases and J by 4 bases, 8 bases remained unmatched.

CDR3 residues: CASSWTSGSSREQYF. The CDR3 nucleotides read TGTGCCAGCAGCTGGACTAGCGGGAGTTCACGCGAGCAGTACTTC. The gene calls are TRBV5-8 and TRBJ2-7; 13 nucleotides agree with TRBD2. The germline V gene has CDR1 SGHTS and CDR2 YDEGEE. The CDR3 has 15 amino acids. J was trimmed by 6 bases and V by 3 bases; bases with no gene match: 6. The full variable domain, rest sourced from reference TRBV5-8 and TRBJ2-7, is EAGVTQSPTHLIKTRGQQATLRCSPISGHTSVYWYQQALGLGLQFLLWYDEGEERNRGNFPPRFSGRQFPNYSSELNVNALELEDSALYLCASSWTSGSSREQYFGPGTRLTVT.

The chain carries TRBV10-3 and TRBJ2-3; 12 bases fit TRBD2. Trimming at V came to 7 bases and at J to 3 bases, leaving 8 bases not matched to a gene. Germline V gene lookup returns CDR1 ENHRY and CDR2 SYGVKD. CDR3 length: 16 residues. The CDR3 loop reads CAIKGTGTSGTDTQYF. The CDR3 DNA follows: TGTGCCATCAAGGGGACGGGGACTAGCGGGACAGATACGCAGTATTTT.

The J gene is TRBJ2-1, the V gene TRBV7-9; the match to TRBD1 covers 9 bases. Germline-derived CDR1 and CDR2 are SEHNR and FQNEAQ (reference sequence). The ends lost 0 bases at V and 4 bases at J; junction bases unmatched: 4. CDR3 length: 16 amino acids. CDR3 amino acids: CASSLAQGTGYNEQFF. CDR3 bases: TGTGCCAGCAGCTTAGCGCAGGGGACAGGGTACAATGAGCAGTTCTTC.

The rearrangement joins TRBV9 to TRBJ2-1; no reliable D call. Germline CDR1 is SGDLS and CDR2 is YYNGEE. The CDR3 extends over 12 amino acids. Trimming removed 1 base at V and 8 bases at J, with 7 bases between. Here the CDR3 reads CASSVSGYEQFF. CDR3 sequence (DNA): TGTGCCAGCAGCGTATCCGGGTATGAGCAGTTCTTC.